This T cell receptor (beta chain) was found in a study of T cells in Graves' hyperthyroidism and ophthalmopathy. General observations from the study: Blood also showed most of the thyroid clonotypes that were expanded above 0.001.

Patients were excluded because of uncontrolled infection, other autoimmune disease, pregnancy or lactation. Diagnosing involved the use of clinical symptoms, serum thyroxine and TRAb, thyroid ultrasound and orbital computed tomography. RNA transcripts provided the source from which TCR beta CDR3 regions were amplified. The primer set for the first-round RT-PCR of the TCR CDR3 was HTBI. Each CDR3 protein is one row after TCRdb ran MiXCR on the multiplex PCR reads. The sample has 480,000 or so distinct CDR3 sequences, around 43% seen once. Germline values: CDR1 SNHLY, CDR2 FYNNEI. Germline trimming cut 7 bases from V and 3 bases from J; bases unmatched to any gene: 24. The CDR3 sequence is 21 residues long. As concerns this clonotype: Antigen specificity is unknown.

Specimen: peripheral blood or thyroid tissue (not recorded which). The chain uses TRBV2 and TRBJ2-6; TRBD1 matches 7 bases. The source of this sequence is an adult woman with Graves' disease, either hyperthyroidism or ophthalmopathy (not recorded which). The CDR3 DNA is TGTGCCAGCACTGATCCCCTCTACCCTAGAGGGGGCTTGGTTGGGGCCAACGTCCTGACTTTC. Protein: CASTDPLYPRGGLVGANVLTF. Based on the CDR3 plus reference TRBV2 and TRBJ2-6, the full variable domain is EPEVTQTPSHQVTQMGQEVILRCVPISNHLYFYWYRQILGQKVEFLVSFYNNEISEKSEIFDDQFSVERPDGSNFTLKIRSTKLEDSAMYFCASTDPLYPRGGLVGANVLTFGAGSRLTVL.